This T cell receptor beta chain was identified in a study of OX40 agonist ivuxolimab in advanced cancers. As for the study in general: Cohort: about 80% men, mean age approximately 64, aged roughly 20 to 79. Study-wide results and caveats: Expanded clones were, on average, more numerous in CD8+ T cells than in CD4+.

Regarding this clone: Its cognate antigen is unknown.

The protocol was immunoSEQ multiplex PCR, while the TCRdb copy is restricted to in-frame clones and leaves out a portion. The table has approximately 57,000 clones, 80% to 90% seen once. The clonotype was recovered from an adult with an advanced solid tumor such as melanoma, head and neck, liver or kidney cancer. The input for sequencing was CD4+ or CD8+ T cells sorted from blood, taken in a trial of the OX40 agonist ivuxolimab.

Here the CDR3 DNA reads TGTGCCAGCAGCTCGAGTGGGCGAGGATGGGAGACCCAGTACTTC. Translated: CASSSSGRGWETQYF. The chain recombines TRBV7-6 with TRBJ2-5; no definite D call. Germline V lookup: CDR1 SGHVS, CDR2 FNYEAQ. This CDR3 region has 15 residues. V lost 4 bases and J 5 bases, leaving 17 bases between the germline ends.